These T cell receptor beta chains were read from a single sample in a study of response to subunit inactivated influenza vaccine. TCRdb re-analysed the RT-PCR reads in MiXCR, keeping a single row per CDR3 protein. This sample carries about 520,000 distinct CDR3 sequences, about 25% of them seen once, and the ten largest clones take 1.9%. The sample here was CD4+ T cells sorted from PBMCs, taken around 5 days after vaccination. These TCRs come from a man aged 45 to 65 who received an inactivated influenza vaccine. Both conserved end residues are part of each CDR3. The order of the fields is D gene, clone size, V gene, J gene, CDR3 DNA, CDR3 protein. A D gene is named only where the DNA matches it firmly. Size values are once, few and many counts, or a class for expanded clones, and some rows have none.

D: -; size: -; V: TRBV5-1; J: TRBJ2-3; DNA: TGCGCCAGCAGCGCCCAGGGTGGTCCTAGCACAGATACGCAGTATTTT; CDR3: CASSAQGGPSTDTQYF
D: -; size: few; V: TRBV7-2; J: TRBJ2-2; DNA: TGTGCCAGCAGTTACGCCCCGTGGGTCACCGGGGAGCTGTTTTTT; CDR3: CASSYAPWVTGELFF
D: TRBD2; size: -; V: TRBV20-1; J: TRBJ2-3; DNA: TGCAGTGCTAGAGACATCGAACTAGCGGGGATCACAGATACGCAGTATTTT; CDR3: CSARDIELAGITDTQYF
D: -; size: -; V: TRBV11-2; J: TRBJ2-1; DNA: TGTGCCAGCAGCTTAGGGATCCGGCGGGACTCTCACAATGAGCAGTTCTTC; CDR3: CASSLGIRRDSHNEQFF
D: -; size: -; V: TRBV5-1; J: TRBJ1-2; DNA: TGCGCCAGCAGCGCCCTTGGGGAGGGTAATGATGGCTACACCTTC; CDR3: CASSALGEGNDGYTF
D: TRBD1; size: -; V: TRBV27; J: TRBJ1-1; DNA: TGTGCCAGCGACAGGGACATGAACACTGAAGCTTTCTTT; CDR3: CASDRDMNTEAFF
D: TRBD2; size: -; V: TRBV20-1; J: TRBJ2-1; DNA: TGCAGTGCTAGAGATTGGGCTAGCGGAACCAGCTCCTACAATGAGCAGTTCTTC; CDR3: CSARDWASGTSSYNEQFF
D: -; size: -; V: TRBV30; J: TRBJ2-7; DNA: TGTGCCTGGAGTGTAGGGCTGACCGGCGAGCAGTACTTC; CDR3: CAWSVGLTGEQYF
D: -; size: few; V: TRBV20-1; J: TRBJ2-5; DNA: TGCAGTGCTAGTCTAGCAGGTGAAGAGACCCAGTACTTC; CDR3: CSASLAGEETQYF
D: -; size: -; V: TRBV5-1; J: TRBJ2-5; DNA: TGCGCCAGCAGCTCAGGGTCTCAAGAGGAGACCCAGTACTTC; CDR3: CASSSGSQEETQYF
D: -; size: -; V: TRBV6-1; J: TRBJ2-3; DNA: TGTGCCAGCGGTCGGGGCGGAGGTACGCAGTATTTT; CDR3: CASGRGGGTQYF
D: -; size: few; V: TRBV5-1; J: TRBJ2-5; DNA: TGCGCCAGCAGCTCTTCACAGGGAGAGACCCAGTACTTC; CDR3: CASSSSQGETQYF
D: -; size: -; V: TRBV5-1; J: TRBJ1-4; DNA: TGCGCCAGCAGCTTGGTGTCCGGAGCAACTAATGAAAAACTGTTTTTT; CDR3: CASSLVSGATNEKLFF
D: -; size: -; V: TRBV7-2; J: TRBJ1-1; DNA: TGTGCCAGCAGCTTAGCCCAGTCGATAATGAACACTGAAGCTTTCTTT; CDR3: CASSLAQSIMNTEAFF
D: -; size: -; V: TRBV3-1; J: TRBJ1-6; DNA: TGTGCCAGCGGCGCCTCGGGGCGAAAGAATTCACCCCTCCACTTT; CDR3: CASGASGRKNSPLHF
D: -; size: few; V: TRBV4-3; J: TRBJ2-2; DNA: TGCGCCAGCAGTCCCATGGGACAGAACACCGGGGAGCTGTTTTTT; CDR3: CASSPMGQNTGELFF
D: -; size: many; V: TRBV9; J: TRBJ1-1; DNA: TGTGCCAGCAGCGGACATCTGAACACTGAAGCTTTCTTT; CDR3: CASSGHLNTEAFF
D: -; size: -; V: TRBV2; J: TRBJ2-5; DNA: TGTGCCAGCAGTGAAGGGCGGAGCGGAGAGACCCAGTACTTC; CDR3: CASSEGRSGETQYF
D: -; size: -; V: TRBV11-2; J: TRBJ2-5; DNA: TGTGCCAGCAGAAGACAGGAGATAGGGGAGACCCAGTACTTC; CDR3: CASRRQEIGETQYF
D: -; size: -; V: TRBV9; J: TRBJ1-2; DNA: TGTGCCAGCAGCGTAGAGGGTCAGGGGCTTGGCTACACCTTC; CDR3: CASSVEGQGLGYTF
D: -; size: -; V: TRBV4-1; J: TRBJ1-5; DNA: TGCGCCAGCAGCCAAGACATAAGCAGCAATCAGCCCCAGCATTTT; CDR3: CASSQDISSNQPQHF
D: TRBD2; size: -; V: TRBV11-2; J: TRBJ2-3; DNA: TGTGCCAGCGGGGGGGAGTTTGGTACGCAGTATTTT; CDR3: CASGGEFGTQYF
D: -; size: -; V: TRBV4-3; J: TRBJ2-2; DNA: TGCGCCAGCAGCCAAAGTCTGAACACCGGGGAGCTGTTTTTT; CDR3: CASSQSLNTGELFF
D: TRBD1; size: -; V: TRBV20-1; J: TRBJ1-2; DNA: TGCAGTGCTAGCCTGAGGGGGCGCGGCTATGGCTACACCTTC; CDR3: CSASLRGRGYGYTF
D: -; size: many; V: TRBV12-3/TRBV12-4; J: TRBJ2-7; DNA: TGTGCCAGCAGTCCCGGGACATCTGTTTGGGACGAGCAGTACTTC; CDR3: CASSPGTSVWDEQYF
D: TRBD2; size: -; V: TRBV11-2; J: TRBJ2-1; DNA: TGTGCCAGCGCCCCGGGGGGGGGTAATGAGCAGTTCTTC; CDR3: CASAPGGGNEQFF
D: -; size: few; V: TRBV28; J: TRBJ2-4; DNA: TGTGCCAGCGGCACTCGGCCCTGGCCGGCCAAAAACATTCAGTACTTC; CDR3: CASGTRPWPAKNIQYF
D: TRBD1; size: -; V: TRBV20-1; J: TRBJ2-3; DNA: TGCAGTGCTAGGGACAGGGGAAGCACAGATACGCAGTATTTT; CDR3: CSARDRGSTDTQYF
D: TRBD2; size: -; V: TRBV9; J: TRBJ2-1; DNA: TGTGCCAGCAGCGTAGAGGTAAGACTAGCGGCTGAGCAGTTCTTC; CDR3: CASSVEVRLAAEQFF
D: -; size: few; V: TRBV10-3; J: TRBJ2-7; DNA: TGTGCCATCAGTGAGCTCAGCTACGAGCAGTACTTC; CDR3: CAISELSYEQYF
D: TRBD1; size: few; V: TRBV3-1; J: TRBJ2-2; DNA: TGTGCCAGCAGCCAAGATCCTGGACAGGGCACCGGGGAGCTGTTTTTT; CDR3: CASSQDPGQGTGELFF
D: TRBD2; size: -; V: TRBV7-8; J: TRBJ2-1; DNA: TGTGCCAGCAGCTCAACGACTAGCGGAGCCTTCTACAATGAGCAGTTCTTC; CDR3: CASSSTTSGAFYNEQFF
D: -; size: few; V: TRBV4-3; J: TRBJ2-3; DNA: TGCGCCAGCAGCCCCCACTCGCCGGGGGTAGATACGCAGTATTTT; CDR3: CASSPHSPGVDTQYF
D: -; size: -; V: TRBV21-1; J: TRBJ2-3; DNA: TGTGCCAGTCCGAGAAAAATTAGCACAGATACGCAGTATTTT; CDR3: CASPRKISTDTQYF
D: -; size: -; V: TRBV7-9; J: TRBJ2-5; DNA: TGTGCCAGCTCTTCCCGCGGGGTCCAAGAGACCCAGTACTTC; CDR3: CASSSRGVQETQYF
D: -; size: -; V: TRBV7-3; J: TRBJ2-3; DNA: TGTGCCAGCAGCCTCAGGAGTACTAGCACAGATACGCAGTATTTT; CDR3: CASSLRSTSTDTQYF
D: TRBD1; size: -; V: TRBV4-1; J: TRBJ1-5; DNA: TGCGCCAGCAGCCAAGCCGGGACAGGGGTGGACGGCAATCAGCCCCAGCATTTT; CDR3: CASSQAGTGVDGNQPQHF
D: TRBD1; size: -; V: TRBV7-2; J: TRBJ1-6; DNA: TGTGCCAGCAAGACCACGGGACAGCTGAATTCACCCCTCCACTTT; CDR3: CASKTTGQLNSPLHF
D: TRBD1; size: -; V: TRBV7-8; J: TRBJ2-7; DNA: TGTGCCAGCAGCGACAGGGGTAGGCAGTACTTC; CDR3: CASSDRGRQYF
D: -; size: -; V: TRBV18; J: TRBJ1-2; DNA: TGTGCCAGCTCACAGGGTTGGAGCTATGGCTACACCTTC; CDR3: CASSQGWSYGYTF
D: TRBD1; size: -; V: TRBV5-1; J: TRBJ2-7; DNA: TGCGCCAGCATCTTCGACAGGGGACCCTACGAGCAGTACTTC; CDR3: CASIFDRGPYEQYF
D: -; size: -; V: TRBV23-1; J: TRBJ1-5; DNA: TGCGCCAGCCCCCAGGGGAATCAGCCCCAGCATTTT; CDR3: CASPQGNQPQHF
D: -; size: few; V: TRBV24-1; J: TRBJ2-6; DNA: TGTGCCACCAGTGCCGGGACATCTGGGGCCAACGTCCTGACTTTC; CDR3: CATSAGTSGANVLTF
D: TRBD1; size: -; V: TRBV20-1; J: TRBJ2-1; DNA: TGCAGTGTCCCCCCCGGGACAGGGTTGAATGAGCAGTTCTTC; CDR3: CSVPPGTGLNEQFF
D: -; size: few; V: TRBV25-1; J: TRBJ2-5; DNA: TGTGCCAGCAGTGAATCCTCCGGACACTTGGAGACCCAGTACTTC; CDR3: CASSESSGHLETQYF
D: TRBD2; size: -; V: TRBV28; J: TRBJ2-5; DNA: TGTGCCAGCAGTTTTTCCCCAGCGGGAGGGCATAAGACCCAGTACTTC; CDR3: CASSFSPAGGHKTQYF